A single sample gave rise to the 4 T cell receptor beta chains below, sequenced in a study of cytomegalovirus exposure and HLA in healthy donors. Primers for the PCR totalled 60 Vbeta and 13 Jbeta. Produced via immunoSEQ multiplex PCR; TCRdb's table is partial and in-frame only. The table lists under 250,000 clones, almost 80% of them singletons. Sample: PBMCs. The receptor source for this set is a male donor in good health and CMV-seronegative.

The chain joins TRBV28 to TRBJ2-5, with 10 bases matching TRBD2. The ends lost 6 bases at V and 6 bases at J; junction bases unmatched: 10. This CDR3 contains 15 residues. Germline CDR1 is MDHEN and CDR2 is SYDVKM. The CDR3 DNA sequence: TGTGCCAGCAGACCGGGCGGGACTAGCGCTAAGACCCAGTACTTC. It yields the protein CASRPGGTSAKTQYF.

The V gene is TRBV28, the J gene TRBJ1-2; 9 bases fit TRBD1. V gave up 6 bases and J gave up 4 bases; unmatched junction bases: 6. Germline V gene data show CDR1 as MDHEN and CDR2 as SYDVKM. This CDR3 has 14 residues. CDR3 in amino acids: CASRVRDRAYGYTF. DNA of the CDR3: TGTGCCAGCAGGGTCCGGGACAGGGCCTATGGCTACACCTTC.

This clone showed up just once. This chain joins TRBV6-5 and TRBJ2-5; 9 bases are shared with TRBD1. J was trimmed by 5 bases and V by 5 bases; bases with no gene match: 9. Germline assignment: CDR1 MNHEY and CDR2 SVGAGI. The CDR3 covers 15 residues. The CDR3 region is CASSKPGQGWETQYF. Written as DNA, the CDR3 is TGTGCCAGCAGTAAACCGGGACAGGGATGGGAGACCCAGTACTTC.

The chain couples TRBV5-4 to TRBJ2-5; 9 bases agree with TRBD1. Trimming cost V 5 bases and J 3 bases; bases outside gene matches: 11. Germline values: CDR1 SGHNT, CDR2 YYREEE (reference sequence). The CDR3 covers 16 residues. The CDR3 protein is CASSKPGQGGKETQYF. CDR3 coding DNA: TGTGCCAGCAGTAAACCGGGACAGGGTGGAAAAGAGACCCAGTACTTC.